A single sample is the source of the 4 T cell receptor beta chains below, sequenced in a study of T-cell reconstitution after alpha-beta-depleted transplantation in children. Construction of the TCRbeta library involved unique molecular identifiers. TCRdb ran MiXCR on the PCR reads and lists one entry per CDR3 protein. The table has roughly 670,000 distinct CDR3 sequences, around 14% seen once. The specimen was PBMCs, collected before TCRalphabeta/CD19-depleted stem cell transplant. These receptors were collected from a girl aged 2 to 10 with congenital amegakaryocytic thrombocytopenia, due to receive a stem cell transplant.

The genes are TRBV7-3 and TRBJ2-7; D tentatively reads TRBD1 or TRBD2 (5 bases each). Per germline, CDR1 SGHTA and CDR2 FQGTGA. This CDR3 is 16 amino acids long. The ends were cut back, 5 bases at V and 7 bases at J, with 24 bases in the middle. In DNA form, the CDR3 reads TGTGCCAGCAGCCCCCGGGACGCCGCTACCGCTGGGGAGCAGTACTTC. It translates to CASSPRDAATAGEQYF.

This clonotype showed up many times. The rearrangement joins TRBV4-1 to TRBJ2-2; D possibly corresponds to TRBD2 (6 bases). This CDR3 region has 15 residues. Germline loops: CDR1 MGHRA, CDR2 YSYEKL. V was shortened by 1 base and J by 7 bases, with 13 bases between the two germline ends. Here the CDR3 reads CASSQGLGVGGELFF. The CDR3 DNA reads TGCGCCAGCAGCCAAGGACTAGGAGTGGGCGGGGAGCTGTTTTTT.

This clonotype showed up many times. The chain couples TRBV20-1 to TRBJ2-7; 7 bases are shared with TRBD1. Germline CDR1 and CDR2: DFQATT and SNEGSKA (reference sequence). The ends lost 6 bases at V and 0 bases at J; junction bases unmatched: 8. This CDR3 is built from 14 residues. The CDR3, as DNA: TGCAGTGCCCCTGGGACAGCCAGCTCCTACGAGCAGTACTTC. Encoded protein: CSAPGTASSYEQYF.

This clonotype was observed a handful of times. The rearrangement joins TRBV5-1 to TRBJ2-1; 7 bases are shared with TRBD1. The CDR3 has 15 residues. Germline V gene data show CDR1 as SGHRS and CDR2 as YFSETQ. Germline trimming cut 1 base from V and 6 bases from J; bases unmatched to any gene: 7. In DNA, the CDR3 is TGCGCCAGCAGCTTGTTGAGAGGGGGCCGCAATGAGCAGTTCTTC. This gives the protein CASSLLRGGRNEQFF.